This entry describes one T cell receptor (beta chain). What this receptor recognizes is not known. Base quality data are lacking; no much larger clone is found one base away. The data belong to a study of blood T cell repertoires in COVID-19 (dated by TCRdb to about 2020). Background for the entire study: The collaborator samples originated in the United States, Italy and Spain and spanned the acute and convalescent phases of COVID-19. HLA class I and class II types, where available, came from metadata supplied by the sample provider rather than from assay-based typing. The prospective study material was composed of cDNA or gDNA derived from T cells, B-cell-depleted T cells, or PBMCs. The repertoires were made available in a free public database intended to serve as a resource for research on the immune response to SARS-CoV-2. The sample metadata nearly always contained a de-identified subject ID, COVID-19 status, age in years and sex. Deeply sampled blood TCRbeta repertoires from subjects exposed to, actively infected with, or recovered from COVID-19 were included in the dataset. Samples came from the ongoing ImmuneRACE study (first 160 participants) plus 1,254 subjects from 6 global collaborators.

The collaborating institutions used their own protocols to collect whole blood in K2EDTA tubes. For TCRbeta analysis, collaborator samples were shipped as frozen whole blood, as isolated PBMCs, or as DNA extracted from either sample type. TCRbeta CDR3 regions were amplified from genomic DNA using the immunoSEQ Assay, a bias-controlled multiplex PCR. As for the original processing: Within the assay, amplification of reference gene primers was used to estimate how many nucleated cells each sample contained. To quantify the absolute abundance of each unique TCRbeta CDR3 rearrangement, sequence reads were collapsed and filtered. For each sample, productive Simpson clonality was calculated as the square root of Simpson's diversity index across productive rearrangements. TCRdb took this table from immuneACCESS and kept in-frame rearrangements with V and J called. Such tables lack part of the clones; where checked against another copy, unresolved V genes explain under half of the gap, and the rest is unexplained. That table furnishes V, J and clone size, whereas the DNA furnished D and trimming. For this sample the table gives 95,000 to 150,000 clones, of which around 70% were detected only once. Around 6% of the sample comes from the top ten.

Broader findings and caveats from the paper: The quantity of clinical and demographic metadata differed by source and by participant and was supplied without curation.

Spanning cysteine to phenylalanine, the CDR3 consists of 12 amino acids. The entry retains the CDR3 DNA only, 36 bases that are in frame from base 1. V was cut back by 2 bases and J by 9 bases, leaving a gap of 6 bases between them. From the germline V gene, CDR1 is KGHDR and CDR2 is SFDVKD. Rearrangement joined TRBV24-1 to TRBJ2-2, with the D gene too uncertain to name. This sequence originates from a man in his sixties with acute or convalescent COVID-19. Sample: peripheral blood. The nucleotide sequence is given as TGTGCCACCAGTGATTCAGGCCGGGAGCTGTTTTTT. This is translated as CATSDSGRELFF.